The text below deals with one T cell receptor (beta chain). Its cognate antigen has yet to be identified. One base away there is no much larger clone; base qualities are not given. Trimming accounts for 5 bases at V and 7 bases at J, while the number of junction bases matched to no gene is 23. Sequences LNHDA (CDR1) and SQIVND (CDR2) are obtained from the germline V gene (reference sequence). Including the terminal cysteine and phenylalanine, the CDR3 comprises 20 residues. CDR3 DNA only is kept here, 60 bases in frame from base 1. The immunoSEQ Assay, a bias-controlled multiplex PCR, was used to amplify TCRbeta CDR3 regions from genomic DNA. Per the source publication's procedure: The number of nucleated cells in each sample was estimated from the amplification of reference gene primers within the assay. Sequence reads were collapsed and filtered to measure the absolute abundance of every unique TCRbeta CDR3 rearrangement. For each sample, productive Simpson clonality was calculated as the square root of Simpson's diversity index over productive rearrangements. In TCRdb, the immuneACCESS table is reduced to in-frame sequences with V and J assigned. These tables do not hold every clone; where another copy was compared, an unresolved V gene accounts for under half, and the others remain unexplained. That table gives V, J and clone size, and the DNA gave D and trimming. The sample records 200,000 to 300,000 clones, approximately 90% of which are singletons. Jointly, the top ten make up under 9.5% of the sample.

Participants in the prospective study were aged roughly 18 to 100 years, lived in some 24 United States geographic areas, and enrolled through a virtual design. In the prospective study, participants were assigned to cohorts based on the clinical history participants reported in a screening survey and a study questionnaire. Recovered participants in ImmuneRACE Cohort 3 were defined by two consecutive negative NP/OP PCR tests, clearance by a healthcare professional, or resolution of symptoms. In the prospective study, mobile phlebotomists collected whole blood, serum and a nasopharyngeal or oropharyngeal swab from each participant. Participants in the prospective study had the option to provide additional blood draws and questionnaires over an approximately 2-month period. Prospective study blood samples were shipped either frozen or at room temperature before DNA extraction. This specimen belongs to a study of blood T cell repertoires in COVID-19 (dated by TCRdb to the early 2020s). At the level of the whole study: Samples covering the acute and convalescent phases of COVID-19 were provided by collaborators in the United States, Italy and Spain. The prospective study material was composed of cDNA or gDNA derived from T cells, B-cell-depleted T cells, or PBMCs. Nearly every sample came with metadata listing a de-identified subject ID, COVID-19 status, age in years and sex. The dataset comprised deeply sampled blood TCRbeta repertoires from subjects exposed to, actively infected with, or recovered from COVID-19. Where available, HLA class I and class II types were taken from metadata supplied by the sample provider and were not determined by assay-based typing. Samples came from the ongoing ImmuneRACE study (first 160 participants) plus 1,254 subjects from 6 global collaborators. A freely available public database, intended as a resource for researchers studying the immune response to SARS-CoV-2, is where the repertoires were released. Results and caveats for the whole study, not just this receptor: Clinical and demographic metadata were provided uncurated, with the amount varying by source and participant.

The material sequenced was PBMCs or T cells enriched from blood (not recorded which). The clonotype comes from a man aged 35 to 55 who had recovered from COVID-19. This chain joins TRBV19 to TRBJ1-5; 10 nucleotides in the junction match TRBD1. The CDR3 has the sequence CASSSDRGTPIDPGYQPQHF. At the DNA level, the sequence is TGTGCCAGTAGTTCGGACAGGGGGACGCCAATTGATCCAGGATACCAGCCCCAGCATTTT.